This note documents a single TCR beta chain sequence. The CDR3 totals 17 residues. With V trimmed by 1 base and J by 0 bases, 6 bases remained unmatched. Germline loops: CDR1 SGDLS, CDR2 YYNGEE. This record comes from a study of blood T cell repertoires in COVID-19. Per the original methods: Estimation of nucleated cell counts relied on the amplification of reference gene primers. The data were produced by immunoSEQ multiplex PCR, yet TCRdb's version contains in-frame clones alone and is incomplete. V, J and clone size are those of that table, while D and trimming were read from the DNA. The sample lists under 300,000 clones, around 81% occurring once.

Sequencing was carried out using peripheral blood. The chain employs TRBV9 and TRBJ2-3; 9 bases align to TRBD2. This clonotype was sampled from a woman aged 55-70 years with active or convalescent COVID-19. The CDR3 protein is CASSVLAGGASTDTQYF. CDR3 nucleotides: TGTGCCAGCAGCGTACTTGCGGGGGGGGCTAGCACAGATACGCAGTATTTT.